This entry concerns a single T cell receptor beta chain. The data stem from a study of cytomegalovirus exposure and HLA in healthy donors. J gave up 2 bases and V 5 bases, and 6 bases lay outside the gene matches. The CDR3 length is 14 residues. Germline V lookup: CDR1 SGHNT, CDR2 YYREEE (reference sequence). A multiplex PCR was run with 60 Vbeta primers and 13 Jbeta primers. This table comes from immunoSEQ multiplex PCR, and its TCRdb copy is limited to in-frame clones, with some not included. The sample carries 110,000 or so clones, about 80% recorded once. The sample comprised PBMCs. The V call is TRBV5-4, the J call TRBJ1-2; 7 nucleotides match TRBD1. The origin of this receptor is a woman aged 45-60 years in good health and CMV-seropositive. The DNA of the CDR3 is TGTGCCAGCAGTCCTCCGGGACAGAACTATGGCTACACCTTC. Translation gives CASSPPGQNYGYTF.